This entry describes one TCR beta chain. In this sample, this clonotype turned up many times. No antigen is known for it. Base quality data are lacking; no much larger clone is found one base away. The roughly 39 donors, aged about 6 to 100 years, were systemically healthy Caucasian individuals from Russia. Each donor gave 8 to 10 milliliters of peripheral blood, drawn into EDTA-treated Vacutainer tubes. Ficoll-Paque density-gradient centrifugation was used to isolate PBMCs, with at least 6 million obtained per sample. Trizol reagent was used to extract total RNA from the PBMCs, yielding at least 6 micrograms per sample. The percentages of naive CD45RAhigh/CD27high T cells were determined by flow cytometry on a PBMC aliquot from every donor. These data originate in a study of blood T cells in healthy people across ages (dated by TCRdb to the mid-2010s). About the study as a whole: Template switching captured roughly one uniquely barcoded TCR beta cDNA molecule per two T cells in model experiments. Using deep sequencing normalized with unique cDNA molecular identifiers, the study measured how TCR beta repertoire diversity changes with age. Four age groups were formed from the donors: young (average 16 years), middle-aged (approximately 39), aged (about 62) and long-lived (approximately 80). To avoid experimental bias, donors of different ages were randomly spread across the sequencing lanes. The study analyzed two additional independent replicas of 1 million unique cDNA reads from the same blood draw for two donors, one aged 18 to 29 and one aged 80 or older. General study outcomes and caveats: Total diversity estimates from one million sequenced T cells were considered lower bounds and underestimates. Bulk unsorted PBMC profiling prevented conclusive comparison of naive and antigen-experienced compartments. Observed TCR beta diversity per million T cells fell roughly linearly with age, and a significant reduction was already apparent by age roughly 40. A strong correlation was found between observed TCR beta diversity and the percentage of naive T cells measured by flow cytometry. Compared with the aged group, the long-lived group had more naive CD4+ T cells, fewer expanded clones and increased TCR diversity, suggesting age selection. Because donor CMV infection status was unknown, age-related changes in expanded clonotypes were potentially confounded.

Including the terminal cysteine and phenylalanine, the CDR3 comprises 13 residues. Kept here is only the CDR3 DNA, which spans 39 bases and is read in frame from base 1. Per the germline V gene, KGHSH is the CDR1 and LQKENI is the CDR2. V loses 8 bases, J loses 0 bases, and the germline ends lie 9 bases apart. The protocol used for the library was 5' RACE. The sequencer was an Illumina HiSeq 2500. A second PCR of about 6 to 11 cycles was performed with a sample-barcoded 5' primer and a J-beta primer mix. A template-switch 5' adaptor carrying 12 random nucleotides introduced a unique molecular identifier onto each TCR beta cDNA molecule. At least 3 million CDR3-containing paired-end reads were obtained from each sample. First-strand cDNA synthesis was performed from all RNA using the Mint cDNA synthesis kit, with priming by a TRBC-specific oligonucleotide. Following uracil-DNA glycosylase treatment, all cDNA underwent a first 18-cycle PCR with the universal primers M1SS and BC2_uni_R. As for the original processing: For normalization, 1 million high-quality reads were randomly selected from each sample, with every read carrying a distinct molecular identifier. Instead of being binned into consensus sequences, reads that shared molecular identifiers were thrown out. MiTCR, run with a Q25 quality threshold and the strictest error-elimination algorithm, handled CDR3 identification, clonotype clustering and error correction. A nonparametric unseen species model with Euler transformation was used to estimate lower-bound total TCR beta diversity. Clones were called with MiXCR by TCRdb after fastp trimmed the public reads at Q25, and only in-frame beta chains were retained. Under each unique CDR3 protein, matching rows form one entry showing the most common genes and DNA. The V and J calls were not made by the authors but by TCRdb's processing. The sample includes 600,000 or so distinct CDR3 sequences, with roughly 30% observed a single time. The biggest ten clones account for 15% to 19% of the sample.

Recombination linked TRBV18 to TRBJ2-3; a confident D gene designation cannot be given. The sequencing sample was made of blood. This receptor was taken from an elderly woman in good health. The nucleotides are TGTGCCAGCGCTGCCCCTAGCACAGATACGCAGTATTTT. It is translated as CASAAPSTDTQYF.